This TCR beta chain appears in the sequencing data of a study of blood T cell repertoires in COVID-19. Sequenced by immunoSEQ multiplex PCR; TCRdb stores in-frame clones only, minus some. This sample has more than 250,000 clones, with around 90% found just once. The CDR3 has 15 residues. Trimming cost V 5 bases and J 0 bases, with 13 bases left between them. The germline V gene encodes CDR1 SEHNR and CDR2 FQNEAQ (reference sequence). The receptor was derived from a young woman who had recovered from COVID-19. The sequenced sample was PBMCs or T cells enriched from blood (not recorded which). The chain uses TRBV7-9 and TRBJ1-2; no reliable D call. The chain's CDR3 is CASSLPDLANYGYTF. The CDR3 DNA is TGTGCCAGCAGCCTCCCCGACCTAGCTAACTATGGCTACACCTTC.